The 10 T cell receptor beta chains below were found in one sample sequenced in a study of T cell responses to AZD1222 COVID-19 vaccine. Using immunoSEQ multiplex PCR, the repertoire was profiled, and TCRdb retains in-frame clones only, with some absent. The sample carries roughly 170,000 clones, about 86% recorded once. Sequencing was performed on peripheral blood, taken on day 0 of AZD1222 vaccination. These receptors came from an adult in good health.

The chain combines TRBV5-5 with TRBJ2-3, with no clear D. Germline lookup yields CDR1 SGHKS and CDR2 YYEKEE (reference sequence). CDR3 length: 12 residues. Between the trimmed V and J ends, which lost 3 bases and 6 bases, there was a span of 8 bases. This chain's CDR3 is CASSSWQDTQYF. The CDR3 bases are TGTGCCAGCAGCTCCTGGCAGGATACGCAGTATTTT.

V is TRBV19 and J is TRBJ2-1, with D hard to call. Per germline, CDR1 LNHDA and CDR2 SQIVND (reference sequence). Trimming pared 3 bases from V and 3 bases from J, leaving 18 bases between. The CDR3 runs to 17 residues. As DNA, the CDR3 is TGTGCCAGTAGTATTGGTTCGGGCGCCCGGAACTACAATGAGCAGTTCTTC. This translates into CASSIGSGARNYNEQFF.

J is TRBJ2-1 and V is TRBV9; TRBD2 aligns across 7 bases. CDR1 SGDLS and CDR2 YYNGEE come from the germline V gene. With 0 bases clipped from V and 7 bases from J, the junction kept 4 bases outside the gene matches. The CDR3 sequence is 14 residues long. CDR3 protein: CASSVVGGRNEQFF. The CDR3 coding sequence is TGTGCCAGCAGCGTAGTAGGCGGGAGAAATGAGCAGTTCTTC.

The rearrangement joins TRBV11-1 to TRBJ2-3, with D tentatively TRBD1 (6 bases). Trimming pared 8 bases from V and 3 bases from J, leaving 12 bases between. This CDR3 has 13 residues. The germline V gene has CDR1 SGHAT and CDR2 FQDESV (reference sequence). The CDR3 coding sequence is TGTGCCAGCGGTAGTACAGGGACAGATACGCAGTATTTT. The encoded protein is CASGSTGTDTQYF.

V usage is TRBV7-2 and J usage is TRBJ2-2; 8 bases map to TRBD1. Trimming at V came to 1 base and at J to 1 base, leaving 5 bases not matched to a gene. The CDR3 has 17 residues. Germline CDR1 and CDR2: SGHTA and FQGNSA. CDR3 loop: CASSLVAGQVNTGELFF. The DNA for the CDR3 is TGTGCCAGCAGCTTAGTCGCGGGACAGGTGAACACCGGGGAGCTGTTTTTT.

V is TRBV5-6 and J is TRBJ1-6; a weak D match, TRBD1 (6 bases). Trimming took 6 bases from V and 9 from J, leaving 19 bases between them. The CDR3 spans 15 residues. Germline assignment: CDR1 SGHDT and CDR2 YYEEEE. CDR3 amino acids: CASTTLGQGSSPLHF. CDR3 sequence (DNA): TGTGCCAGCACCACCCTGGGGCAGGGGTCTTCACCCCTCCACTTT. Full variable domain (missing parts from reference TRBV5-6 and TRBJ1-6): DAGVTQSPTHLIKTRGQQVTLRCSPKSGHDTVSWYQQALGQGPQFIFQYYEEEERQRGNFPDRFSGHQFPNYSSELNVNALLLGDSALYLCASTTLGQGSSPLHFGNGTRLTVT.

CDR3 protein: CASLTRTDSNQPQHF. The CDR3 DNA reads TGTGCCAGCTTGACCCGGACAGATAGCAATCAGCCCCAGCATTTT. The chain links TRBV6-6 to TRBJ1-5, with D tentatively TRBD1 (6 bases). The germline V gene has CDR1 MNHNY and CDR2 SVGAGI (reference sequence). Trimming removed 8 bases at V and 0 bases at J, with 14 bases between. The CDR3 has 15 amino acids.

The chain links TRBV9 to TRBJ1-1; no clear D. The germline V gene encodes CDR1 SGDLS and CDR2 YYNGEE. Trimming pared 0 bases from V and 3 bases from J, leaving 12 bases between. The CDR3 spans 15 residues. The CDR3 sequence is CASSVDLRRDTEAFF. The CDR3 bases are TGTGCCAGCAGCGTAGATCTCCGGAGGGACACTGAAGCTTTCTTT.

The chain has TRBV21-1 and TRBJ1-6. TRBV21-1 is tagged as a pseudogene. The CDR3 runs to 19 residues. CDR3 bases: TGTGCCAGCAGCAAAGCGCCCATTTCGGGCAGCTCCTATAATTCACCCCTCCACTTT. Its translation is CASSKAPISGSSYNSPLHF.

The V and J genes are TRBV11-3 and TRBJ2-6; D is ambiguous. V was pared by 2 bases and J by 0 bases, with 2 bases between. The CDR3 extends over 14 amino acids. Germline CDR1 SGHNT, CDR2 YENEEA. The CDR3 nucleotides read TGTGCCAGCAGCTTAACCTCTGGGGCCAACGTCCTGACTTTC. Protein sequence: CASSLTSGANVLTF. Drawing the rest from reference TRBV11-3 and TRBJ2-6, the complete variable domain is EAGVVQSPRYKIIEKKQPVAFWCNPISGHNTLYWYLQNLGQGPELLIRYENEEAVDDSQLPKDRFSAERLKGVDSTLKIQPAELGDSAVYLCASSLTSGANVLTFGAGSRLTVL.